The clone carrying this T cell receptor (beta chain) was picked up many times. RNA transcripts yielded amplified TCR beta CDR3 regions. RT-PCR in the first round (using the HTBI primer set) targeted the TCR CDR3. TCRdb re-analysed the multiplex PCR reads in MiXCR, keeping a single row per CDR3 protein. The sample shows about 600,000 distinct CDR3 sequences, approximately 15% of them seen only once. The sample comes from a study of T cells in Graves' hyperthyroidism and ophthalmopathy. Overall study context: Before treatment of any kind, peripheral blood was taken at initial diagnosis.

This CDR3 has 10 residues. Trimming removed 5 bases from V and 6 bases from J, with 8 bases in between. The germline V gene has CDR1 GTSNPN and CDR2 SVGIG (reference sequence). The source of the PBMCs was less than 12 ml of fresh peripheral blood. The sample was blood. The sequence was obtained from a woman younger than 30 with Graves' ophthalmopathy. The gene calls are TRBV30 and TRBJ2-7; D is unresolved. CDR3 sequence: CAWGMGEQYF. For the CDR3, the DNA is TGTGCCTGGGGGATGGGCGAGCAGTACTTC.